Presented here are 17 T cell receptor beta chains from one specimen sequenced in a study of T-cell reconstitution after alpha-beta-depleted transplantation in children. Unique molecular identifiers featured in how the TCRbeta library was prepared. TCRdb ran MiXCR on the PCR reads and lists one entry per CDR3 protein. Counted here are more than 75,000 distinct CDR3 sequences, 20% to 30% occurring once; the ten biggest clones make up about a fifth. Specimen: PBMCs, collected before TCRalphabeta/CD19-depleted stem cell transplant. These receptors all stem from a boy aged 2 to 10 with acute lymphoblastic leukemia, due to receive a stem cell transplant.

In DNA, the CDR3 is TGTGCCAGCTGGGGAGCGGGGGAGGAGGGCTCCTACAATGAGCAGTTCTTC. Amino acids: CASWGAGEEGSYNEQFF. The genes are TRBV3-1 and TRBJ2-1; 8 bases line up with TRBD2. V lost 8 bases to trimming and J lost 0 bases; unmatched junction nucleotides: 12. CDR3 size: 17 residues. In germline, CDR1 is LGHDT, CDR2 YNNKEL (reference sequence).

Many counts were recorded for this clonotype. The chain combines TRBV5-6 with TRBJ1-6, with TRBD1 matching 9 bases. Germline V lookup: CDR1 SGHDT, CDR2 YYEEEE. Trimming removed 5 bases from V and 8 bases from J; junction bases left unmatched: 8. This CDR3 is 15 amino acids long. Written as DNA, the CDR3 is TGTGCCAGCAGGCCACGGACAGGGGTTGATTCACCCCTCCACTTT. This translates into CASRPRTGVDSPLHF.

The V call is TRBV10-3, the J call TRBJ1-2; D gene uncertain. The germline gives CDR1 ENHRY, CDR2 SYGVKD. V was cut by 0 bases and J by 7 bases, with 12 bases left in between. CDR3 length: 14 amino acids. In DNA, the CDR3 is TGTGCCATCAGTGAGTCGGGGAGTTCCACTGGCTACACCTTC. Its translation: CAISESGSSTGYTF.

The rearrangement links TRBV28 to TRBJ2-3, with D unclear. Germline loops: CDR1 MDHEN, CDR2 SYDVKM. The CDR3 sequence is 14 residues long. V lost 6 bases and J 0 bases, leaving 10 bases between the germline ends. CDR3 bases: TGTGCCAGCAGGCCCGGGTCAAGCACAGATACGCAGTATTTT. It encodes CASRPGSSTDTQYF. Full variable domain (missing parts from reference TRBV28 and TRBJ2-3): DVKVTQSSRYLVKRTGEKVFLECVQDMDHENMFWYRQDPGLGLRLIYFSYDVKMKEKGDIPEGYSVSREKKERFSLILESASTNQTSMYLCASRPGSSTDTQYFGPGTRLTVL.

The rearrangement uses TRBV11-2 and TRBJ2-2; TRBD1 matches 7 bases. Germline V lookup: CDR1 SGHAT, CDR2 FQNNGV. The CDR3 is made up of 14 amino acids. The V gene end was trimmed by 2 bases and the J gene end by 6 bases; junction bases not matched to a gene: 3. CDR3 sequence (DNA): TGTGCCAGCAGCTTAACAGGGGTTGCCGGGGAGCTGTTTTTT. Translating it yields CASSLTGVAGELFF.

This chain connects TRBV20-1 to TRBJ2-1; 9 bases are a match to TRBD2. Germline lookup yields CDR1 DFQATT and CDR2 SNEGSKA (reference sequence). The V segment lost 1 base and the J segment 10 bases; nucleotides outside the gene matches: 14. This CDR3 has 16 amino acids. CDR3 sequence: CSARARLTSGSWEQFF. In nucleotides, the CDR3 is TGCAGTGCTAGAGCCCGTTTGACTAGCGGAAGTTGGGAGCAGTTCTTC.

This clonotype was seen many times. The CDR3 DNA sequence: TGTGCCAGCAGTTTCTCAACAGGGGCGGGCAAAAACATTCAGTACTTC. It encodes CASSFSTGAGKNIQYF. The V call is TRBV27, the J call TRBJ2-4; TRBD1 aligns across 7 bases. The CDR3 is 16 amino acids. After removal of 3 bases from V and 3 bases from J, the junction contained 8 bases not matched to a gene. Germline V gene lookup returns CDR1 MNHEY and CDR2 SMNVEV (reference sequence).

The chain links TRBV28 to TRBJ2-1, with D unresolved. Germline V gives CDR1 MDHEN, CDR2 SYDVKM. The CDR3 covers 15 residues. V was cut by 5 bases and J by 6 bases, with 17 bases left in between. The CDR3 DNA is TGTGCCAGCAGTCCCTGGTCCACAAAGGGCAATGAGCAGTTCTTC. Amino acids: CASSPWSTKGNEQFF.

The chain recombines TRBV6-1 with TRBJ2-2; D possibly corresponds to TRBD2 (5 bases). Germline V gene sequence: CDR1 MNHNS, CDR2 SASEGT. The CDR3 is 17 amino acids. The V and J ends lost 5 bases and 0 bases respectively, with 16 bases between them. This chain's CDR3 is CASSPLELGANTGELFF. CDR3 DNA sequence: TGTGCCAGCAGTCCGCTCGAATTGGGAGCGAACACCGGGGAGCTGTTTTTT.

This clonotype showed up many times. This chain links TRBV5-1 with TRBJ1-1; a possible D gene is TRBD1 (5 bases). CDR1 and CDR2 (germline): SGHRS, YFSETQ. V lost 4 bases to trimming and J lost 4 bases, with 14 bases between them. CDR3 length equals 14 residues. CDR3 sequence reads: CASSIRGPGTEAFF. Here the CDR3 DNA reads TGCGCCAGCAGCATCCGGGGACCGGGCACTGAAGCTTTCTTT.

This clonotype was counted between two and nine times. V usage is TRBV2 and J usage is TRBJ2-2, with TRBD1 identical over 8 bases. V shed 6 bases and J 2 bases; nucleotides not matched to a gene: 5. The V gene's germline CDR1 is SNHLY and CDR2 FYNNEI. This CDR3 region has 15 residues. The chain's CDR3 is CASSARGRNTGELFF. DNA of the CDR3: TGTGCCAGCAGCGCCAGGGGGCGCAACACCGGGGAGCTGTTTTTT. Full variable domain (remainder filled in from reference TRBV2 and TRBJ2-2): EPEVTQTPSHQVTQMGQEVILRCVPISNHLYFYWYRQILGQKVEFLVSFYNNEISEKSEIFDDQFSVERPDGSNFTLKIRSTKLEDSAMYFCASSARGRNTGELFFGEGSRLTVL.

This clonotype came up many times. The V and J genes are TRBV29-1 and TRBJ2-7, with a weak D call TRBD1 (6 bases). From germline, CDR1 is SQVTM and CDR2 ANQGSEA. The length of the CDR3 is 13 residues. Trimming shortened V by 3 bases and J by 4 bases, and 13 bases separated the two germline ends. This CDR3 reads CSVELGGRYEQYF. As DNA, the CDR3 is TGCAGCGTTGAGTTAGGGGGACGGTACGAGCAGTACTTC.

This clonotype was observed at least ten times. The rearrangement links TRBV24-1 to TRBJ2-2; D perhaps matches TRBD2 (5 bases). The V end was cut by 0 bases, the J end by 0 bases, with 7 bases between. The germline gives CDR1 KGHDR, CDR2 SFDVKD. This CDR3 is 16 amino acids long. CDR3 loop: CATSDLHGTNTGELFF. CDR3 DNA: TGTGCCACCAGTGATTTGCACGGGACGAACACCGGGGAGCTGTTTTTT.

The CDR3 spells CASSRGTGVDYGYTF. In DNA form, the CDR3 reads TGTGCCAGCAGCCGCGGGACAGGGGTAGACTATGGCTACACCTTC. V gene TRBV7-9 combines with J gene TRBJ1-2; TRBD1 aligns across 10 bases. The CDR3 is 15 residues long. V was clipped by 5 bases and J by 3 bases; unmatched bases: 6. Germline V gene sequence: CDR1 SEHNR, CDR2 FQNEAQ (reference sequence).

In its sample, this clonotype was seen a few times. The rearrangement links TRBV7-2 to TRBJ2-5; D is ambiguous. The CDR3 runs to 15 residues. Looked up from germline, CDR1 is SGHTA and CDR2 is FQGNSA. V dropped 0 bases and J dropped 7 bases, with 15 bases sitting between them. The CDR3 here is CASSLASRFEGTQYF. CDR3 sequence (DNA): TGTGCCAGCAGCTTAGCATCCCGGTTTGAAGGGACCCAGTACTTC.

This clonotype was seen a few times. V usage is TRBV24-1 and J usage is TRBJ2-7, with D possibly being TRBD2 (6 bases). In germline, CDR1 is KGHDR, CDR2 SFDVKD. The CDR3 consists of 16 residues. Trimming shortened V by 4 bases and J by 1 base, and 16 bases separated the two germline ends. The CDR3 is CATSELSGGASYEQYF. The DNA for the CDR3 is TGTGCCACCAGTGAGCTGAGCGGAGGGGCTTCCTACGAGCAGTACTTC.

This clonotype was recorded a few times. The chain carries TRBV7-2 and TRBJ1-2, with TRBD1 identical over 8 bases. Germline V gives CDR1 SGHTA, CDR2 FQGNSA. Unmatched junction bases numbered 0, after V lost 2 bases and J lost 4 bases. The CDR3 is 13 residues long. CDR3 region: CASSLTGGYGYTF. DNA of the CDR3: TGTGCCAGCAGCTTAACAGGGGGCTATGGCTACACCTTC.